These T cell receptor beta chains were read from a single sample in a study of cytomegalovirus exposure and HLA in healthy donors. Assay used: immunoSEQ multiplex PCR; TCRdb lists only in-frame clones, some missing. Among some 140,000 clones listed, about 79% were seen once. Material: PBMCs. The origin of the receptors is a female donor in good health and CMV-seropositive. The CDR3 runs from the conserved cysteine through the conserved F or W. The order of the fields is V gene, clone size, CDR3 length, D gene, J gene, CDR3 protein, CDR3 DNA. A D gene is named only where the DNA matches it firmly. Some rows mark clone size as missing; the rest say once, few, many or name a class of expanded clone.

TRBV11-3	-	15	TRBD1	TRBJ2-3	CASSPGQVSTDTQYF	TGTGCCAGCAGCCCAGGACAGGTTAGCACAGATACGCAGTATTTT
TRBV5-1	-	15	TRBD2	TRBJ2-5	CASSLAAGVQETQYF	TGCGCCAGCAGCTTGGCGGCGGGGGTCCAAGAGACCCAGTACTTC
TRBV10-1	once	13	-	TRBJ2-7	CASSEVAGGEQYF	TGCGCCAGCAGTGAGGTAGCCGGGGGCGAGCAGTACTTC
TRBV10-1	-	17	TRBD2	TRBJ2-1	CASAGTSGRAGYNEQFF	TGCGCCAGTGCCGGGACTAGCGGGAGGGCGGGCTACAATGAGCAGTTCTTC
TRBV7-3	-	16	TRBD2	TRBJ2-3	CASSLGLAGVTDTQYF	TGTGCCAGCAGCTTAGGACTAGCGGGAGTTACAGATACGCAGTATTTT
TRBV10-3	-	16	-	TRBJ2-7	CAISESGGNGMYEQYF	TGTGCCATCAGTGAGAGTGGTGGGAACGGGATGTACGAGCAGTACTTC
TRBV27	-	14	TRBD2	TRBJ2-7	CASGTSGSSYEQYF	TGTGCCAGCGGGACTAGCGGGAGCTCCTACGAGCAGTACTTC
TRBV27	-	15	-	TRBJ2-1	CASSLGTGLYNEQFF	TGTGCCAGCAGTTTAGGGACGGGACTCTACAATGAGCAGTTCTTC
TRBV5-1	once	15	-	TRBJ2-3	CASSLSTSRTDTQYF	TGCGCCAGCAGCTTGTCGACTTCCCGCACAGATACGCAGTATTTT
TRBV25-1	-	14	-	TRBJ1-2	CASSELRMDYGYTF	TGTGCCAGCAGTGAATTGAGGATGGATTATGGCTACACCTTC
TRBV15	-	14	-	TRBJ2-7	CATSSWTGEYEQYF	TGTGCCACCAGCTCCTGGACGGGAGAGTACGAGCAGTACTTC
TRBV27	-	13	-	TRBJ2-7	CASSFRRSYEQYF	TGTGCCAGCAGTTTTCGGCGGTCCTACGAGCAGTACTTC
TRBV28	-	12	-	TRBJ1-2	CATAQGFYGYTF	TGTGCCACCGCTCAGGGATTCTATGGCTACACCTTC
TRBV2	-	14	-	TRBJ2-2	CASSALLGTGELFF	TGTGCCAGCAGTGCCCTACTCGGTACCGGGGAGCTGTTTTTT
TRBV15	-	16	TRBD2	TRBJ2-7	CATSGALAGSTYEQYF	TGTGCCACCAGCGGCGCGCTAGCGGGGAGTACCTACGAGCAGTACTTC
TRBV29-1	-	16	TRBD1	TRBJ1-2	CSVERQGALTNYGYTF	TGCAGCGTTGAACGACAGGGGGCACTTACTAACTATGGCTACACCTTC
TRBV6-5	few	14	TRBD1	TRBJ1-1	CASSLQGTSAEAFF	TGTGCCAGCAGTTTACAGGGGACTTCGGCTGAAGCTTTCTTT
TRBV30	-	16	-	TRBJ2-3	CAWSLSGEGPTDTQYF	TGTGCCTGGAGTTTATCGGGAGAGGGGCCCACAGATACGCAGTATTTT
TRBV28	-	17	-	TRBJ1-3	CASSPQQGTSSGNTIYF	TGTGCCAGCAGTCCCCAACAGGGTACTAGTTCTGGAAACACCATATATTTT
TRBV28	-	12	-	TRBJ2-7	CASSHSGLGQYF	TGTGCCAGCAGTCATTCAGGGTTGGGACAGTACTTC
TRBV7-9	once	12	-	TRBJ2-1	CASSLQTDEQFF	TGTGCCAGCAGCCTACAGACCGATGAGCAGTTCTTC
TRBV27	few	13	-	TRBJ2-5	CASSFQYQETQYF	TGTGCCAGCAGTTTTCAATACCAAGAGACCCAGTACTTC
TRBV10-1	-	15	-	TRBJ2-7	CASSLGGTGVYEQYF	TGCGCCAGCAGTCTAGGGGGCACGGGAGTCTACGAGCAGTACTTC
TRBV7-2	-	14	-	TRBJ2-7	CASSPSGTNYEQYF	TGTGCCAGCAGCCCCTCCGGGACAAACTACGAGCAGTACTTC
TRBV14	-	16	TRBD2	TRBJ2-5	CASSPGLAGAGETQYF	TGTGCCAGCAGCCCGGGACTAGCGGGAGCGGGGGAGACCCAGTACTTC
TRBV5-1	-	16	TRBD2	TRBJ2-1	CASSLVPGGSHNEQFF	TGCGCCAGCAGCTTGGTTCCGGGAGGGAGCCACAATGAGCAGTTCTTC
TRBV7-2	few	17	TRBD1	TRBJ2-1	CASSLAAGQGIYNEQFF	TGTGCCAGCAGCTTAGCGGCCGGACAGGGGATTTACAATGAGCAGTTCTTC
TRBV4-1	once	17	-	TRBJ2-1	CASSQDLAGSYYNEQFF	TGCGCCAGCAGCCAAGATCTTGCCGGGAGTTACTACAATGAGCAGTTCTTC
TRBV5-6	-	14	TRBD1	TRBJ2-3	CASSPPGTANTQYF	TGTGCCAGCAGCCCCCCCGGGACAGCTAATACGCAGTATTTT
TRBV27	-	13	-	TRBJ1-1	CASSLRSADEAFF	TGTGCCAGCAGTTTAAGGTCCGCGGATGAAGCTTTCTTT
TRBV11-2	-	15	TRBD1	TRBJ2-7	CASSHPGQGSYEQYF	TGTGCCAGCAGCCACCCGGGACAGGGCTCCTACGAGCAGTACTTC
TRBV19	-	16	TRBD1	TRBJ2-1	CASSIVGQGVVNEQFF	TGTGCCAGTAGTATAGTTGGGCAGGGGGTGGTCAATGAGCAGTTCTTC
TRBV18	-	14	TRBD1	TRBJ1-2	CASSPPGQNYGYTF	TGTGCCAGCTCACCGCCGGGACAGAACTATGGCTACACCTTC
TRBV6-5	-	14	TRBD1	TRBJ2-7	CASSRTGTSYEQYF	TGTGCCAGCAGTCGGACAGGGACATCCTACGAGCAGTACTTC
TRBV10-3	-	12	-	TRBJ1-1	CAISTGNTEAFF	TGTGCCATCAGTACAGGGAACACTGAAGCTTTCTTT
TRBV30	few	13	TRBD1	TRBJ1-5	CAWSVQGVQPQHF	TGTGCCTGGAGTGTACAGGGGGTTCAGCCCCAGCATTTT
TRBV5-1	-	13	-	TRBJ1-6	CASSLSQNSPLHF	TGCGCCAGCAGCTTGTCTCAGAATTCACCCCTCCACTTT
TRBV27	-	15	TRBD1	TRBJ2-1	CASTPDRGNYNEQFF	TGTGCCAGCACCCCGGACAGGGGAAACTACAATGAGCAGTTCTTC
TRBV5-6	-	13	-	TRBJ1-2	CASSLDSSYGYTF	TGTGCCAGCAGCTTGGACAGTAGCTATGGCTACACCTTC
TRBV19	-	15	TRBD2	TRBJ2-7	CASSNGLAPSYEQYF	TGTGCCAGTAGTAACGGACTAGCGCCGTCCTACGAGCAGTACTTC
TRBV15	-	16	TRBD1	TRBJ1-4	CATSKTQGRGDEKLFF	TGTGCCACCAGCAAAACACAGGGGAGAGGGGATGAAAAACTGTTTTTT
TRBV7-3	-	16	TRBD2	TRBJ2-3	CASSARTSGRVDTQYF	TGTGCCAGCAGCGCCCGGACTAGCGGGAGGGTAGATACGCAGTATTTT
TRBV19	-	12	TRBD1	TRBJ1-2	CASGRGREGYPF	TGTGCCAGCGGAAGGGGGCGCGAGGGCTACCCCTTC
TRBV10-2	-	14	TRBD1	TRBJ1-5	CASSGTGSNQPQHF	TGCGCCAGCAGCGGGACAGGGAGCAATCAGCCCCAGCATTTT
TRBV6-1	-	14	-	TRBJ1-2	CASSVRGGDYGYTF	TGTGCCAGCAGTGTTCGGGGAGGGGACTATGGCTACACCTTC